This T cell receptor (beta chain) originates from a study of blood T cell repertoires in COVID-19. V was pared by 0 bases and J by 6 bases, with 5 bases between. The CDR3 consists of 12 residues. Germline V gene sequence: CDR1 MNHEY, CDR2 SVGAGI. Produced via immunoSEQ multiplex PCR; TCRdb's table is partial and in-frame only. Found here are roughly 87,000 clones, roughly 88% of them singletons; the top ten hold 8%. This sequence joins TRBV6-5 and TRBJ1-2, with D possibly TRBD1 on 5 matching bases. Material: peripheral blood. This receptor was obtained from a man aged 45-65 years with active COVID-19. The CDR3 region is CASSYSRDGYTF. The CDR3 region has the DNA TGTGCCAGCAGTTACTCCAGGGATGGCTACACCTTC.